One sample yielded the 5 T cell receptor beta chains listed below, sequenced in a study of blood T cell repertoires in COVID-19. TCRdb keeps only in-frame clones here, not all; method: immunoSEQ multiplex PCR. The sample yields 310,000 or so clones, roughly 84% seen once. Sequenced input: peripheral blood. These receptors all come from a man between 45 and 60 years old with active or convalescent COVID-19.

The chain carries TRBV6-2 or TRBV6-3 and TRBJ1-5, with D possibly matching TRBD1 (5 bases). Germline CDR1 MNHEY, CDR2 SVGEGT. The CDR3 is made up of 16 amino acids. Trimming removed 2 bases from V and 2 bases from J, with 13 bases in between. The CDR3 region has the DNA TGTGCCAGCAGTTACGTGGGGAGGGGAGGCAATCAGCCCCAGCATTTT. As protein: CASSYVGRGGNQPQHF.

The chain uses TRBV18 and TRBJ2-7, with D tentatively TRBD1 (5 bases). Trimming cost V 3 bases and J 0 bases, with 12 bases left between them. CDR1 KGHSH and CDR2 LQKENI come from the germline V gene. The CDR3 extends over 15 amino acids. CDR3 sequence (DNA): TGTGCCAGCTCACCCAAGGGGAACCACTCCTACGAGCAGTACTTC. This codes for CASSPKGNHSYEQYF.

J is TRBJ1-2 and V is TRBV5-1; D is perhaps TRBD1 (6 bases). Germline-derived CDR1 and CDR2 are SGHRS and YFSETQ. The V gene lost 4 bases and the J gene lost 1 base, with 20 bases spanning the gap. The CDR3 has 17 amino acids. In DNA form, the CDR3 reads TGCGCCAGCAGCAAAGACAGGCCAGTGGATAATAACTATGGCTACACCTTC. It codes for CASSKDRPVDNNYGYTF.

The chain combines TRBV28 with TRBJ1-4, with a possible D match to TRBD1 (6 bases). CDR1 is MDHEN, CDR2 SYDVKM, per germline. CDR3 size: 16 residues. V was shortened by 4 bases and J by 8 bases, with 20 bases between the two germline ends. CDR3 coding DNA: TGTGCCAGCAGTTCCCCCTGGGGGGGCAAAACCGAAAAACTGTTTTTT. It translates to CASSSPWGGKTEKLFF.

The chain carries TRBV5-4 and TRBJ1-4; 7 nucleotides agree with TRBD1. Germline CDR1 is SGHNT and CDR2 is YYREEE (reference sequence). This CDR3 is built from 15 residues. The V segment lost 4 bases and the J segment 8 bases; nucleotides outside the gene matches: 11. The CDR3 DNA follows: TGTGCCAGCAGCCCGGAGACAGGGAGAGGCGAAAAACTGTTTTTT. Protein product: CASSPETGRGEKLFF.